Following are 18 T cell receptor beta chains from one sample sequenced in a study of glioma-infiltrating T cells. Using RNA template, CDR3s of TCR alpha and beta were amplified with iRepertoire arm-PCR. TCRdb processed the multiplex PCR reads anew with MiXCR; each CDR3 protein has one entry. The data contain fewer than 200,000 distinct CDR3 sequences, about 47% of them seen just once; the ten biggest clones take up around 5.3%. The specimen sequenced was glioma tissue, nonneoplastic brain tissue, or PBMCs (not recorded which). The receptor set was obtained from a human donor with low-grade glioma or glioblastoma, undergoing nonglioma brain surgery, or in good health (not recorded which).

This clonotype was picked up many times. The chain has TRBV7-2 and TRBJ2-3, with 8 bases matching TRBD1. The germline V gene encodes CDR1 SGHTA and CDR2 FQGNSA. J lost 1 base, V lost 3 bases, and 12 bases had no gene match. The CDR3 runs 18 residues. This CDR3 is CASSFNLRQGKGTDTQYF. Written as DNA, the CDR3 is TGTGCCAGCAGCTTCAACCTTCGACAGGGGAAGGGCACAGATACGCAGTATTTT.

As for this clonotype: This could be a read error, since a much larger clone is one nucleotide away. The V call is TRBV10-3, the J call TRBJ1-1; 7 bases match TRBD1. Germline CDR1 is ENHRY and CDR2 is SYGVKD. The CDR3 has 14 residues. Written as DNA, the CDR3 is TGTGCCATCAGTCCTACAGGGGAGAACACTGAAGCTCTCTTT. The encoded protein is CAISPTGENTEALF.

This clonotype has ten or more counts. The chain links TRBV28 to TRBJ2-1, with 10 nucleotides matching TRBD2. The germline V gene has CDR1 MDHEN and CDR2 SYDVKM. CDR3 size: 15 residues. V lost 5 bases to trimming and J lost 3 bases; unmatched junction nucleotides: 4. This chain's CDR3 is CASSPSGSIYNEQFF. In DNA, the CDR3 is TGTGCCAGCAGTCCTAGCGGGAGTATCTACAATGAGCAGTTCTTC. Full variable domain (missing parts from reference TRBV28 and TRBJ2-1): DVKVTQSSRYLVKRTGEKVFLECVQDMDHENMFWYRQDPGLGLRLIYFSYDVKMKEKGDIPEGYSVSREKKERFSLILESASTNQTSMYLCASSPSGSIYNEQFFGPGTRLTVL.

In this sample, this clonotype turned up many times. The chain uses TRBV27 and TRBJ2-3; tentatively, D is TRBD2 (6 bases). The V end was cut by 6 bases, the J end by 4 bases, with 11 bases between. The germline gives CDR1 MNHEY, CDR2 SMNVEV (reference sequence). The CDR3 consists of 13 residues. The CDR3: CASSRERADTQYF. CDR3 bases: TGTGCCAGCAGCCGGGAGAGAGCAGATACGCAGTATTTT.

The rearrangement joins TRBV20-1 to TRBJ1-1; no clear D. Deletions cut 6 bases from V and 1 base from J, with 18 bases between. This CDR3 spans 15 amino acids. Germline CDR1 and CDR2: DFQATT and SNEGSKA (reference sequence). The CDR3 DNA reads as TGCAGTGCCCCGCAGTCGGCAGACTCGAACACTGAAGCTTTCTTT. Translated: CSAPQSADSNTEAFF.

This clonotype showed up many times. The chain links TRBV20-1 to TRBJ1-2, with 8 bases identical to TRBD1. The trim removed 6 bases at V and 6 bases at J, leaving 9 bases unmatched. Germline V CDR1 and CDR2: DFQATT, SNEGSKA (reference sequence). The length of the CDR3 is 13 residues. CDR3 protein: CSAGSTGVDGYTF. The CDR3 DNA follows: TGCAGTGCGGGATCGACAGGGGTGGATGGCTACACCTTC.

This clonotype showed up just once. With a much larger clone just one base away, this may be a read error. The rearrangement links TRBV7-6 to TRBJ2-5; the D call may be TRBD1 or TRBD2 (5 bases each). CDR1 is SGHVS and CDR2 is FNYEAQ in the germline V gene. CDR3 size: 14 residues. V was pared by 4 bases and J by 2 bases, with 11 bases between. CDR3 in DNA: TGTGCCAGCAGCTCCGGGGCCACACAAGAGACCCAGTACTTC. Its translation: CASSSGATQETQYF. The variable domain in full, with the rest retrieved from reference TRBV7-6 and TRBJ2-5, is GAGVSQSPRYKVTKRGQDVALRCDPISGHVSLYWYRQALGQGPEFLTYFNYEAQQDKSGLPNDRFSAERPEGSISTLTIQRTEQRDSAMYRCASSSGATQETQYFGPGTRLLVL.

With regard to this clonotype: It is likely a read error, because the conserved phenylalanine at the end of the CDR3 is missing. The V call is TRBV6-2 or TRBV6-3, the J call TRBJ1-2, with 7 bases matching TRBD1. The length of the CDR3 is 13 residues. Trimming cost V 4 bases and J 3 bases; bases outside gene matches: 2. Germline lookup yields CDR1 MNHEY and CDR2 SVGEGT. Written as DNA, the CDR3 is TGTGCCAGCAGTTTAGGGACAGACTATGGCTACACCTCC. This gives the protein CASSLGTDYGYTS.

This clonotype was detected many times. J is TRBJ2-2 and V is TRBV7-9; D is ambiguous. Per the germline V gene, CDR1 is SEHNR and CDR2 is FQNEAQ (reference sequence). The CDR3 covers 13 residues. V was shortened by 4 bases and J by 6 bases, with 9 bases between the two germline ends. The DNA of the CDR3 is TGTGCCAGCAGCTCTTACTCGGCCGGGGAGCTGTTTTTT. Protein: CASSSYSAGELFF.

The table lists this clonotype with a few counts. The chain recombines TRBV7-9 with TRBJ2-3; no clear D gene. V was trimmed by 3 bases and J by 6 bases, leaving 7 bases between them. From germline, CDR1 is SEHNR and CDR2 FQNEAQ (reference sequence). The CDR3 is 12 amino acids. This chain's CDR3 is CASSFSGDTQYF. CDR3 nucleotides: TGTGCCAGCAGCTTCTCTGGGGATACGCAGTATTTT.

This clonotype showed up just a few times. This chain connects TRBV6-1 to TRBJ1-2; D is undetermined. Trimming took off 3 bases at V and 5 bases at J, with 16 bases between the two ends. The CDR3 covers 15 residues. Germline-derived CDR1 and CDR2 are MNHNS and SASEGT. CDR3 sequence (DNA): TGTGCCAGCAGTGAGGGAGGCACCTTCCAATATGGCTACACCTTC. It encodes CASSEGGTFQYGYTF.

A word on this clonotype: Since a much larger clone is just one base distant, this may be a read error. The chain carries TRBV19 and TRBJ1-5; 7 bases are a match to TRBD1. The CDR3 is 15 residues long. Germline CDR1 reads LNHDA; CDR2 reads SQIVND (reference sequence). V gave up 3 bases and J gave up 5 bases; unmatched junction bases: 7. CDR3 protein: CASSIPGQAYQPQHF. CDR3 coding DNA: TGTGCCAGTAGTATCCCAGGACAGGCTTATCAGCCCCAGCATTTT.

V is TRBV5-1 and J is TRBJ2-1; no definite D call. Trimming left V 3 bases short and J 6 bases short, with 16 bases between. This CDR3 comprises 15 residues. The germline V gene has CDR1 SGHRS and CDR2 YFSETQ. The CDR3 nucleotides are TGCGCCAGCAGCTCCGGGTCGTACTCCCCCAATGAGCAGTTCTTC. Amino acids: CASSSGSYSPNEQFF. Based on the CDR3 plus reference TRBV5-1 and TRBJ2-1, the full variable domain is KAGVTQTPRYLIKTRGQQVTLSCSPISGHRSVSWYQQTPGQGLQFLFEYFSETQRNKGNFPGRFSGRQFSNSRSEMNVSTLELGDSALYLCASSSGSYSPNEQFFGPGTRLTVL.

V usage is TRBV28 and J usage is TRBJ2-3; the match to TRBD2 covers 13 bases. The germline V gene encodes CDR1 MDHEN and CDR2 SYDVKM. The CDR3 spans 17 residues. The junction had 8 bases not matched to a gene; V was cut back by 5 bases and J by 3 bases. Here the CDR3 reads CASSVGTSGIGTDTQYF. CDR3 sequence (DNA): TGTGCCAGCAGTGTAGGGACTAGCGGGATTGGTACAGATACGCAGTATTTT. The variable domain in full, completed from reference TRBV28 and TRBJ2-3, reads DVKVTQSSRYLVKRTGEKVFLECVQDMDHENMFWYRQDPGLGLRLIYFSYDVKMKEKGDIPEGYSVSREKKERFSLILESASTNQTSMYLCASSVGTSGIGTDTQYFGPGTRLTVL.

As to this clonotype: Germline and junction disagree at one end, which may indicate a read error. This chain joins TRBV10-3 and TRBJ2-3, with TRBD1 matching 9 bases. CDR1 is ENHRY and CDR2 is SYGVKD in the germline V gene. The CDR3 runs 14 residues. The CDR3 protein is CATRRDRDSDAQYF. In nucleotides, the CDR3 is TGTGCCACCCGGCGGGACAGGGACTCAGATGCGCAGTATTTT.

This clonotype occurred many times. V and J are TRBV20-1 and TRBJ1-5; D call uncertain. From germline, CDR1 is DFQATT and CDR2 SNEGSKA (reference sequence). The length of the CDR3 is 13 residues. Trimming stripped 5 bases from V and 2 bases from J, with 10 bases between. In nucleotides, the CDR3 is TGCAGTGCTGAGATGGTCCGCAATCAGCCCCAGCATTTT. It translates to CSAEMVRNQPQHF.

The CDR3 DNA follows: TGTGCCAGCAGGAAATCAGGATATAGCGCAGATACGCAGTATTTT. It translates to CASRKSGYSADTQYF. J is TRBJ2-3 and V is TRBV25-1; D perhaps matches TRBD2 (5 bases). V was cut by 6 bases and J by 4 bases, with 17 bases left in between. Per germline, CDR1 MGHDK and CDR2 SYGVNS. This CDR3 is 15 amino acids long.

In the case of this clonotype: Just one base apart from a much larger clone, this may be a read error. This chain links TRBV27 with TRBJ1-1; TRBD1 is a possible D gene (5 bases). The CDR3 has 14 amino acids. In germline, CDR1 is MNHEY, CDR2 SMNVEV (reference sequence). V was shortened by 3 bases and J by 5 bases, with 13 bases between the two germline ends. The CDR3 DNA reads as TGTGCCAGCAGTTTTCGTAGAGGGGATACTGAAGCTTTCTTT. Translated: CASSFRRGDTEAFF.